This record covers a single T cell receptor beta chain. It has no known antigen specificity. The input lacks base qualities; no much larger clone sits a single base away. Trimming takes 6 bases off V and 3 bases off J; junction bases not matched to a gene: 4. The CDR3 runs 15 residues from the cysteine to the phenylalanine. The retained sequence is limited to the CDR3, 45 bases, with the frame set at the first base. The germline V gene yields MDHEN for CDR1 and SYDVKM for CDR2. TCRbeta CDR3 regions were amplified from genomic DNA by means of the immunoSEQ Assay, a bias-controlled multiplex PCR. The authors' analysis ran thus. Within the assay, amplification of reference gene primers was used to estimate how many nucleated cells each sample contained. Sequence reads were collapsed and filtered to measure the absolute abundance of every unique TCRbeta CDR3 rearrangement. For each sample, productive Simpson clonality was calculated as the square root of Simpson's diversity index across productive rearrangements. Entries here come from immuneACCESS through TCRdb and include only in-frame sequences with V and J called. Some clones fail to appear in such tables; in the studies checked, an unresolved V gene covers under half of the shortfall, and the cause of the remainder is unknown. V and J calls and clone size are those listed in that table; D and trimming were worked out from the DNA. The sample records 650,000 to 800,000 clones, over 80% of which are singletons. In total, the top ten clones hold roughly 0.26% of the sample.

This entry comes from a study of blood T cell repertoires in COVID-19 (dated by TCRdb to the early 2020s). As for the study more broadly: Samples from collaborators originated in the United States, Italy and Spain and spanned both the acute and convalescent phases of COVID-19. The material from the prospective study consisted of cDNA or gDNA derived from T cells, B-cell-depleted T cells, or PBMCs. Subjects who had been exposed to COVID-19, were actively infected with it, or had recovered from it provided the deeply sampled blood TCRbeta repertoires that made up the dataset. The repertoires were made available in a free public database intended to serve as a resource for research on the immune response to SARS-CoV-2. The samples were drawn from the first 160 participants of the ongoing ImmuneRACE study and from over 950 subjects provided by 6 global collaborators. The sample metadata nearly always contained a de-identified subject ID, COVID-19 status, age in years and sex. HLA class I and class II types, where available, came from metadata supplied by the sample provider rather than from assay-based typing. Paper-wide results and their limitations: The amount of clinical and demographic metadata varied by source and participant and was provided uncurated.

The collaborating institutions used their own protocols to collect whole blood in K2EDTA tubes. For TCRbeta analysis, collaborator samples were shipped as frozen whole blood, as isolated PBMCs, or as DNA extracted from either sample type. The clonotype was recovered from a woman younger than 30 with acute or convalescent COVID-19. The chain is made from TRBV28 and TRBJ2-7, with 14 bases matching TRBD2. Sequencing was performed on peripheral blood. Here is the DNA: TGTGCCAGCAGCCAGGGGACTAGCGGGGGCTACGAGCAGTACTTC. Translated, it gives CASSQGTSGGYEQYF.